A selection of T cell receptor beta chains follows, all from one sample in a study of T-cell memory formation after mild COVID-19. MiXCR was run by TCRdb on the 5' RACE reads, yielding one entry per CDR3 protein. The table lists 500,000 to 600,000 distinct CDR3 sequences, 18% of them singletons, with around 13% in the top ten. The sample consisted of PBMCs or a T cell subset sorted from them (not recorded which). These receptors originate from an adult woman who had mild COVID-19 (a few samples of this study predate the infection). Cell type and time point are not known. Each CDR3 is given with its conserved first and last residue. Clone size is stated in some rows and not others, as once, few, many or a class when expanded.

V gene,clone size,J gene,CDR3 protein
TRBV3-1,.,TRBJ1-5,CASSQGQAFQPQHF
TRBV12-3/TRBV12-4,few,TRBJ1-6,CASSLGTQNTSPLHF
TRBV28,.,TRBJ2-1,CASRLLGARGEFF
TRBV6-6,.,TRBJ2-3,CASSYESGYTDTQYF
TRBV7-6,few,TRBJ2-3,CASSLLGAKDTQYF
TRBV11-2,many,TRBJ2-4,CASSLDPPAGTKNIQYF
TRBV20-1,.,TRBJ2-7,CSARDPLVSKQGREQYF
TRBV25-1,few,TRBJ2-7,CASSVGLDSDEQYF
TRBV4-3,.,TRBJ2-2,CASSQDRGTATGELFF
TRBV5-6,few,TRBJ2-3,CASSLGRGRTDTQYF
TRBV18,few,TRBJ2-1,CASSHDRAFYNEQFF
TRBV6-2/TRBV6-3,few,TRBJ2-5,CASSTGERAEETQYF
TRBV5-6,few,TRBJ2-1,CASSWRGTGVASVYNEQFF
TRBV7-3,.,TRBJ2-3,CASSRAGAGDTQYF
TRBV4-3,.,TRBJ1-1,CASSQVRWAGEADTEAFF
TRBV2,.,TRBJ2-7,CASSERGYEQYF
TRBV5-1,few,TRBJ2-1,CASSPGAGGPYNEQFF
TRBV10-3,.,TRBJ1-2,CAISGYGQAGNGYTF
TRBV15,few,TRBJ2-1,CATSRAPSSKQFF
TRBV7-8,.,TRBJ2-4,CASSPRQGAFKNIQYF
TRBV7-6,.,TRBJ1-1,CASSRDTRNTEAFF
TRBV27,.,TRBJ1-6,CASSPYDNSPLHF
TRBV27,.,TRBJ2-2,CASRPGWREKSGELFF
TRBV11-3,few,TRBJ2-7,CASSTLEDWPGEQYF
TRBV4-3,.,TRBJ2-7,CASSQDLGRGTLYYEQYF
TRBV20-1,.,TRBJ2-3,CSAAPTGRADTQYF
TRBV18,.,TRBJ2-1,CASSSGTTISEQFF
TRBV5-1,many,TRBJ2-1,CASSVDPQGAYNEQFF
TRBV20-1,few,TRBJ2-1,CSARARGLAKNEQFF
TRBV9,.,TRBJ2-1,CASSVDIGLAGTDEQFF
TRBV5-1,.,TRBJ2-3,CASSFLPAGADTDTQYF
TRBV15,.,TRBJ2-7,CATSREASGYEQYF
TRBV7-8,.,TRBJ1-5,CASSLVSQGKVTQPQHF
TRBV27,.,TRBJ2-6,CASSLEGSSGANVLTF
TRBV12-3/TRBV12-4,.,TRBJ2-5,CASRYSGGGQETQYF